This T cell receptor (beta chain) stems from a study of cytomegalovirus exposure and HLA in healthy donors. The PCR had 60 Vbeta and 13 Jbeta primers. TCRdb's copy holds only in-frame clones and misses some; the assay was immunoSEQ multiplex PCR. The table has 170,000 or so clones, roughly 84% seen once. In this sample, this clone turned up a few times. Its matching antigen is unknown. Overall study findings and caveats: A likely sequencing artifact accounted for one observed cluster of highly shared sequence variants. Most TCR sequences were uncommon, yet certain public TCRs appeared in many donors.

The V end was cut by 4 bases, the J end by 6 bases, with 12 bases between. Per germline, CDR1 MGHRA and CDR2 YSYEKL. This CDR3 comprises 14 residues. Sequencing input: PBMCs. The TCR sequence derives from a man aged 45-60 years in good health and CMV-seropositive. This chain uses TRBV4-1 with TRBJ1-4; D unclear. CDR3 sequence: CASSRERIDEKLFF. CDR3 nucleotides: TGCGCCAGCAGCCGGGAGAGGATAGATGAAAAACTGTTTTTT.